This TCR delta chain derives from a study of gamma-delta T cells after stem cell transplantation. Trimming at V came to 0 bases and at J to 0 bases, leaving 10 bases not matched to a gene. Germline CDR1 is GEAIGNYY and CDR2 is EKD. This CDR3 is built from 18 residues. TCRdb reapplied CATT to the RT-PCR reads. Of 2,800 or so delta-chain clones in the sample, 3.5% to 5% were seen once. There are a few counts of this clone. A far larger clone differs by one base, so this is likely a read error. This same CDR3 is encoded by further DNA sequences in the sample. This receptor was identified in a human donor. It is not recorded whose cells these are; they may come from a transplant donor. Sequenced: gamma-delta T cells. This chain links TRDV2 with TRDJ1, with 9 bases fitting TRDD3. The CDR3 spells CACDTLGDPETNTDKLIF. Written as DNA, the CDR3 is TGTGCCTGTGACACCCTGGGGGATCCCGAAACAAACACCGATAAACTCATCTTT.